The next 31 T cell receptor beta chains were all read from a single sample in a study of vaccination effects on CD4 cells after COVID-19. This table comes from immunoSEQ multiplex PCR, and its TCRdb copy is limited to in-frame clones, with some not included. The profile covers some 31,000 clones, with 73% appearing a single time and 27% taken by the ten largest. After expansion with viral peptide pools in the ViraFEST assay, antigen-specific CD4+ T cells were sequenced. Subsequent to a culture period of less than twelve days, CD4+ T cells were isolated. Previously uninfected by SARS-CoV-2, the vaccine recipients also showed negative nucleocapsid antibodies. Their antigens are not known. Sequencing used CD4+ T cells from PBMCs cultured with HCoV-OC43 spike peptides, obtained before COVID-19 vaccination. Documented subset: HCoV-OC43 spike overlapping peptide pool stimulation. The receptors shown here come from a human donor who received a COVID-19 vaccine.

This chain joins TRBV6-6 and TRBJ2-1, with 7 bases identical to TRBD1. Germline V gene sequence: CDR1 MNHNY, CDR2 SVGAGI (reference sequence). This CDR3 has 11 amino acids. Germline trimming cut 7 bases from V and 6 bases from J; bases unmatched to any gene: 0. CDR3 sequence: CASTGGNEQFF. For the CDR3, the DNA is TGTGCCAGCACAGGGGGCAATGAGCAGTTCTTC.

The gene calls are TRBV18 and TRBJ2-1; TRBD1 might be the D (5 bases). The V end lost 2 bases, the J end lost 8 bases, and 16 bases lay between the germline ends. From germline, CDR1 is KGHSH and CDR2 LQKENI. The CDR3 contains 15 residues. The CDR3 DNA reads as TGTGCCAGCTCACCAGGGCAGGGAATCGGCGATGAGCAGTTCTTC. Protein: CASSPGQGIGDEQFF. The full variable domain, its missing parts supplied by reference TRBV18 and TRBJ2-1, is NAGVMQNPRHLVRRRGQEARLRCSPMKGHSHVYWYRQLPEEGLKFMVYLQKENIIDESGMPKERFSAEFPKEGPSILRIQQVVRGDSAAYFCASSPGQGIGDEQFFGPGTRLTVL.

This clone showed up just a few times. The CDR3 DNA reads as TGTGCCAGCAGCGTAGGTCCAGGGTCGACCTACGAGCAGTACTTC. Its translation is CASSVGPGSTYEQYF. The chain recombines TRBV9 with TRBJ2-7, with D possibly TRBD1 on 5 matching bases. CDR3 length: 15 residues. The V and J ends lost 0 bases and 2 bases respectively, with 12 bases between them. Germline CDR1 SGDLS, CDR2 YYNGEE.

V is TRBV24-1 and J is TRBJ2-5; D unclear. The germline V and J ends were trimmed by 2 bases and 4 bases, with 7 bases remaining between them. The length of the CDR3 is 13 residues. Germline assignment: CDR1 KGHDR and CDR2 SFDVKD. The CDR3 DNA sequence: TGTGCCACCAGTGATTCAGCAGGAGAGACCCAGTACTTC. The encoded protein is CATSDSAGETQYF.

The genes are TRBV25-1 and TRBJ2-1; tentative D call: TRBD2 (5 bases). This CDR3 has 13 amino acids. Germline V CDR1 and CDR2: MGHDK, SYGVNS. Trimming stripped 2 bases from V and 15 bases from J, with 17 bases between. The CDR3 sequence is CASSELGEGGGFF. CDR3 in DNA: TGTGCCAGCAGTGAACTGGGAGAAGGTGGCGGGTTCTTC.

The genes are TRBV5-5 and TRBJ2-3, with D uncertain. CDR1 SGHKS and CDR2 YYEKEE come from the germline V gene (reference sequence). Trimming cost V 0 bases and J 4 bases, with 9 bases left between them. There are 14 residues in the CDR3. The CDR3 coding sequence is TGTGCCAGCAGCTTGGACTCCACATCAGATACGCAGTATTTT. Translating gives CASSLDSTSDTQYF.

This chain joins TRBV19 and TRBJ2-7; tentative D call: TRBD2 (6 bases). V was pared by 3 bases and J by 3 bases, with 18 bases between. The germline CDR1 and CDR2 sequences are LNHDA and SQIVND (reference sequence). The length of the CDR3 is 16 residues. Here the CDR3 reads CASSILASGGNYEQYF. The CDR3 region has the DNA TGTGCCAGTAGTATCCTTGCCTCCGGGGGTAACTACGAGCAGTACTTC.

The CDR3 sequence is CASSSGIGGFSPLHF. CDR3 nucleotides: TGTGCCAGCAGTTCTGGGATCGGGGGCTTTTCACCCCTCCACTTT. V usage is TRBV6-2 or TRBV6-3 and J usage is TRBJ1-6; possible D gene TRBD1, 6 bases. The V end was cut by 4 bases, the J end by 9 bases, with 16 bases between. The germline V gene has CDR1 MNHEY and CDR2 SVGEGT. This CDR3 is built from 15 residues.

The V call is TRBV30, the J call TRBJ1-1; TRBD1 matches 8 bases. Germline-derived CDR1 and CDR2 are GTSNPN and SVGIG (reference sequence). J lost 11 bases, V lost 5 bases, and 13 bases had no gene match. The CDR3 spans 13 residues. The CDR3 DNA is TGTGCCTGGGGGGGGCAGGGGGCTACTTGGGCTTTCTTT. Translating gives CAWGGQGATWAFF.

This sequence joins TRBV7-2 and TRBJ1-3; D is ambiguous. The CDR3 extends over 13 amino acids. The V and J ends lost 1 base and 8 bases respectively, with 9 bases between them. The V gene's germline CDR1 is SGHTA and CDR2 FQGNSA. The CDR3 bases are TGTGCCAGCAGCTTAGTTTACGAGGACACCATATATTTT. The encoded protein is CASSLVYEDTIYF. Complete variable domain (other parts from reference TRBV7-2 and TRBJ1-3): GAGVSQSPSNKVTEKGKDVELRCDPISGHTALYWYRQSLGQGLEFLIYFQGNSAPDKSGLPSDRFSAERTGGSVSTLTIQRTQQEDSAVYLCASSLVYEDTIYFGEGSWLTVV.

The CDR3 sequence is CASSRVDGNQPQHF. CDR3 DNA: TGTGCCAGCTCGAGGGTGGATGGCAATCAGCCCCAGCATTTT. This chain uses TRBV6-5 with TRBJ1-5; the D is unclear. The V end was cut by 8 bases, the J end by 2 bases, with 13 bases between. Germline V gene lookup returns CDR1 MNHEY and CDR2 SVGAGI. The CDR3 covers 14 residues.

This clone was recorded only once. J is TRBJ2-4 and V is TRBV5-5, with 8 positions matching TRBD1. This CDR3 contains 14 residues. Germline CDR1 is SGHKS and CDR2 is YYEKEE (reference sequence). V dropped 4 bases and J dropped 5; count of bases not matched to a gene: 5. CDR3 loop: CASSRYRGENIQYF. The CDR3, as DNA: TGTGCCAGCAGCCGCTACAGGGGGGAAAACATTCAGTACTTC. Full variable domain (missing parts from reference TRBV5-5 and TRBJ2-4): DAGVTQSPTHLIKTRGQQVTLRCSPISGHKSVSWYQQVLGQGPQFIFQYYEKEERGRGNFPDRFSARQFPNYSSELNVNALLLGDSALYLCASSRYRGENIQYFGAGTRLSVL.

This sequence joins TRBV12-5 and TRBJ1-2, with D uncertain. This CDR3 is 17 amino acids long. V lost 0 bases to trimming and J lost 2 bases, with 16 bases between them. Germline CDR1 is LGHNT and CDR2 is FRNRAP. The CDR3 DNA reads as TGTGCTAGTGGTTTGGTAGTGGGCAGACCCTCAAACTATGGCTACACCTTC. Translating gives CASGLVVGRPSNYGYTF.

The CDR3 sequence: CASSPPRGAYTGELFF. The CDR3 DNA sequence: TGTGCCAGCAGCCCCCCCAGAGGCGCCTACACCGGGGAGCTGTTTTTT. J is TRBJ2-2 and V is TRBV5-4; no clear D gene. V was pared by 4 bases and J by 3 bases, with 16 bases between. The CDR3 loop spans 16 amino acids. The germline V gene encodes CDR1 SGHNT and CDR2 YYREEE (reference sequence). The whole variable domain, filled in from reference TRBV5-4 and TRBJ2-2, reads ETGVTQSPTHLIKTRGQQVTLRCSSQSGHNTVSWYQQALGQGPQFIFQYYREEENGRGNFPPRFSGLQFPNYSSELNVNALELDDSALYLCASSPPRGAYTGELFFGEGSRLTVL.

The genes are TRBV6-5 and TRBJ1-6; possibly TRBD1 for D (5 bases). Per the germline V gene, CDR1 is MNHEY and CDR2 is SVGAGI. V was clipped by 0 bases and J by 2 bases, with 8 bases between them. CDR3 length equals 16 residues. The CDR3 protein is CASSYSRQTYNSPLHF. As DNA, the CDR3 is TGTGCCAGCAGTTACTCGAGACAGACCTATAATTCACCCCTCCACTTT.

The V gene is TRBV5-5, the J gene TRBJ1-5; D is undetermined. The CDR3 spans 14 residues. Germline lookup yields CDR1 SGHKS and CDR2 YYEKEE (reference sequence). Trimming cost V 3 bases and J 0 bases, with 7 bases left between them. The CDR3 loop is CASSSLNSNQPQHF. DNA for the CDR3: TGTGCCAGCAGCTCGTTAAATAGCAATCAGCCCCAGCATTTT.

CDR3 amino acids: CAWSVLSGLANYGYTF. Here the CDR3 DNA reads TGTGCCTGGAGTGTACTAAGTGGGTTAGCTAACTATGGCTACACCTTC. V usage is TRBV30 and J usage is TRBJ1-2; unclear D gene. Trimming cost V 0 bases and J 0 bases, with 14 bases left between them. This CDR3 has 16 residues. CDR1 and CDR2 from the germline V gene are GTSNPN and SVGIG (reference sequence).

This chain uses TRBV6-5 with TRBJ1-2; D is unclear. The germline V gene has CDR1 MNHEY and CDR2 SVGAGI. V shed 4 bases and J shed 0 bases, with 12 bases lying between them. CDR3 length: 15 amino acids. The CDR3 protein is CASSSPGRPNYGYTF. CDR3 nucleotides: TGTGCCAGCAGTTCCCCGGGCCGTCCTAACTATGGCTACACCTTC.

The V gene is TRBV6-1, the J gene TRBJ1-2, with 11 bases identical to TRBD1. This CDR3 region has 14 residues. Trimming at V came to 2 bases and at J to 8 bases, leaving 4 bases not matched to a gene. CDR1 and CDR2 (germline): MNHNS, SASEGT. The CDR3 DNA reads as TGTGCCAGCAGTGAACGGACAGGGGGCGACGGCTACACCTTC. Its translation is CASSERTGGDGYTF.

This clone has just a few counts. This sequence joins TRBV27 and TRBJ1-5; perhaps TRBD1 as D (5 bases). V was shortened by 4 bases and J by 2 bases, with 9 bases between the two germline ends. The germline CDR1 and CDR2 sequences are MNHEY and SMNVEV (reference sequence). The CDR3 runs 14 residues. The CDR3 DNA reads TGTGCCAGCAGTTCAAGGGGTGGCAATCAGCCCCAGCATTTT. Translated, it gives CASSSRGGNQPQHF.

This clone was seen only once. The V and J genes are TRBV5-1 and TRBJ1-3, with TRBD1 matching 10 bases. The junction had 7 bases not matched to a gene; V was cut back by 4 bases and J by 0 bases. Germline values: CDR1 SGHRS, CDR2 YFSETQ. This CDR3 is built from 17 residues. CDR3 in amino acids: CASSPLDRGISGNTIYF. The CDR3 coding sequence is TGCGCCAGCAGCCCGCTGGACAGGGGGATCTCTGGAAACACCATATATTTT.

This chain uses TRBV19 with TRBJ1-6; D remains ambiguous. V was cut by 5 bases and J by 0 bases, with 8 bases left in between. Germline V lookup: CDR1 LNHDA, CDR2 SQIVND (reference sequence). The CDR3 is 15 amino acids. The CDR3 sequence is CASSEESSYNSPLHF. CDR3 bases: TGTGCCAGTAGTGAGGAAAGCTCCTATAATTCACCCCTCCACTTT.

This clone appeared a few times. Compared with germline, one end of the junction differs, possibly owing to a read error. The chain employs TRBV7-9 and TRBJ1-6; 11 bases agree with TRBD1. Germline V gene lookup returns CDR1 SEHNR and CDR2 FQNEAQ (reference sequence). The CDR3 totals 15 residues. CDR3 protein: CASSLGGQGASTLHF. The DNA for the CDR3 is TGTGCCAGCAGCTTAGGCGGACAGGGGGCTTCAACCCTCCACTTT.

V usage is TRBV6-6 and J usage is TRBJ1-1; D possibly corresponds to TRBD1 (6 bases). CDR1 and CDR2 from the germline V gene are MNHNY and SVGAGI (reference sequence). The CDR3 has 16 residues. Trimming pared 7 bases from V and 10 bases from J, leaving 28 bases between. Here the CDR3 DNA reads TGTGCCAGCAAATACGGCGAAACCCAGGGATCGGGGGCAGCTTTCTTT. Translating gives CASKYGETQGSGAAFF.

This clone was seen a few times. CDR3 loop: CASSTINSPLHF. In DNA form, the CDR3 reads TGTGCCAGCTCAACCATTAATTCACCCCTCCACTTT. V and J are TRBV18 and TRBJ1-6; D remains ambiguous. The germline V gene encodes CDR1 KGHSH and CDR2 LQKENI. Trimming pared 5 bases from V and 6 bases from J, leaving 5 bases between. This CDR3 comprises 12 residues.

This chain uses TRBV7-8 with TRBJ1-3; D ambiguous. The CDR3 contains 17 residues. The V end was cut by 5 bases, the J end by 0 bases, with 17 bases between. Germline CDR1 reads SGHVS; CDR2 reads FQNEAQ. The DNA for the CDR3 is TGTGCCAGCAGCCGCTCCGGGAGCAAGCACTCTGGAAACACCATATATTTT. Translating it yields CASSRSGSKHSGNTIYF.

The V gene is TRBV19, the J gene TRBJ1-5; D is possibly TRBD1 (5 bases). Trimming removed 3 bases from V and 0 bases from J, with 15 bases in between. Germline CDR1 is LNHDA and CDR2 is SQIVND (reference sequence). This CDR3 is 17 amino acids long. CDR3 in amino acids: CASSMVGTTYSNQPQHF. Here the CDR3 DNA reads TGTGCCAGTAGTATGGTGGGGACCACCTATAGCAATCAGCCCCAGCATTTT.

The gene calls are TRBV6-5 and TRBJ2-2; D is perhaps TRBD2 (5 bases). This CDR3 is 13 amino acids long. Deletions cut 7 bases from V and 2 bases from J, with 8 bases between. Germline V gene data show CDR1 as MNHEY and CDR2 as SVGAGI. The CDR3 here is CASTEGNTGELFF. The DNA of the CDR3 is TGTGCCAGCACAGAGGGAAACACCGGGGAGCTGTTTTTT.

V gene TRBV5-4 combines with J gene TRBJ2-1; D is possibly TRBD1 or TRBD2 (7 bases each). The CDR3 runs 16 residues. The V end was cut by 0 bases, the J end by 4 bases, with 14 bases between. Germline values: CDR1 SGHNT, CDR2 YYREEE (reference sequence). The CDR3 region has the DNA TGTGCCAGCAGCTTGGCCAGGGGGGGGGCATACAATGAGCAGTTCTTC. Its translation: CASSLARGGAYNEQFF.

The chain joins TRBV28 to TRBJ2-1; the D is unclear. Trimming pared 6 bases from V and 8 bases from J, leaving 8 bases between. The CDR3 covers 11 residues. The germline CDR1 and CDR2 sequences are MDHEN and SYDVKM. CDR3 region: CASSSRYEQFF. CDR3 coding DNA: TGTGCCAGCAGCTCCCGATATGAGCAGTTCTTC.

This chain joins TRBV19 and TRBJ2-2; TRBD1 might be the D (6 bases). V was cut by 7 bases and J by 3 bases, with 18 bases left in between. CDR1 is LNHDA and CDR2 is SQIVND in the germline V gene (reference sequence). The CDR3 totals 16 residues. In DNA, the CDR3 is TGTGCCAGTATCTCTTTGCGGACAGAGTACACCGGGGAGCTGTTTTTT. Translation gives CASISLRTEYTGELFF.